These 25 T cell receptor beta chains were sequenced from one sample in a study of shared clonotypes between healthy human individuals (dated by TCRdb to 2018 to 2021). Library prep was done by the immunoSEQ multiplex PCR assay. In TCRdb, the immuneACCESS table is reduced to in-frame sequences with V and J assigned. These tables do not hold every clone; where another copy was compared, an unresolved V gene accounts for under half, and the others remain unexplained. The sample records fewer than 850,000 clones, about nine tenths of which are singletons. Clones ranked in the top ten supply 34% of the sample. Source material: memory CD8+ T cells from PBMCs. The cell subset or site label, as the study defines it: CD45RO+ cells pooled with CCR7-negative TemRA cells. The receptors stem from a man aged 18 to 30 in good health. Some clones in this sample may be carry-over from other donors' samples.

This clone was seen more than once but under ten times. The chain has TRBV10-1 and TRBJ1-1; TRBD1 matches at 7 bases. Germline loops: CDR1 WNHNN, CDR2 SYGVQD (reference sequence). The CDR3 has 14 residues. J was trimmed by 4 bases and V by 3 bases; bases with no gene match: 5. CDR3 protein: CASSENRGSTEAFF. The CDR3 nucleotides are TGCGCCAGCAGTGAAAACAGGGGCAGCACTGAAGCTTTCTTT.

The rearrangement links TRBV30 to TRBJ2-5; TRBD1 or TRBD2 may be the D gene (5 bases each). Trimming took 2 bases from V and 4 from J, leaving 23 bases between them. Germline CDR1 GTSNPN, CDR2 SVGIG (reference sequence). The CDR3 runs 17 residues. The CDR3: CAWSPAAGTAATETQYF. DNA of the CDR3: TGTGCCTGGAGTCCTGCGGCCGGGACCGCGGCCACAGAGACCCAGTACTTC. Based on the CDR3 plus reference TRBV30 and TRBJ2-5, the full variable domain is SQTIHQWPATLVQPVGSPLSLECTVEGTSNPNLYWYRQAAGRGLQLLFYSVGIGQISSEVPQNLSASRPQDRQFILSSKKLLLSDSGFYLCAWSPAAGTAATETQYFGPGTRLLVL.

The chain recombines TRBV10-3 with TRBJ2-2, with D uncertain. Germline lookup yields CDR1 ENHRY and CDR2 SYGVKD. The CDR3 covers 13 residues. The V end lost 1 base, the J end lost 1 base, and 1 base lay between the germline ends. The CDR3 protein is CAISELNTGELFF. The CDR3 DNA reads as TGTGCCATCAGTGAGTTGAACACCGGGGAGCTGTTTTTT.

This chain connects TRBV27 to TRBJ2-3; 7 bases are a match to TRBD2. This CDR3 has 15 amino acids. The germline V gene has CDR1 MNHEY and CDR2 SMNVEV (reference sequence). The trim removed 3 bases at V and 2 bases at J, leaving 5 bases unmatched. The CDR3 nucleotides read TGTGCCAGCAGTTTTTCTAGCGGCTACACAGATACGCAGTATTTT. Residues: CASSFSSGYTDTQYF.

The V gene is TRBV5-1, the J gene TRBJ2-7; TRBD1 or TRBD2 may be the D gene (5 bases each). From germline, CDR1 is SGHRS and CDR2 YFSETQ. V was clipped by 2 bases and J by 6 bases, with 9 bases between them. The CDR3 contains 12 residues. CDR3 region: CASSFFGAEQYF. The DNA of the CDR3 is TGCGCCAGCAGCTTTTTCGGGGCCGAGCAGTACTTC. The full variable domain, in which reference TRBV5-1 and TRBJ2-7 provide the parts outside the CDR3, is KAGVTQTPRYLIKTRGQQVTLSCSPISGHRSVSWYQQTPGQGLQFLFEYFSETQRNKGNFPGRFSGRQFSNSRSEMNVSTLELGDSALYLCASSFFGAEQYFGPGTRLTVT.

This chain connects TRBV28 to TRBJ1-1; 9 positions match TRBD1. With V trimmed by 5 bases and J by 0 bases, 10 bases remained unmatched. Germline V gene sequence: CDR1 MDHEN, CDR2 SYDVKM. The CDR3 consists of 17 residues. Written as DNA, the CDR3 is TGTGCCAGCAGTGGGTCCGGGACAGGGCAATTGAACACTGAAGCTTTCTTT. As protein: CASSGSGTGQLNTEAFF.

The chain uses TRBV9 and TRBJ2-1, with 8 nucleotides matching TRBD2. CDR3 size: 16 residues. The germline gives CDR1 SGDLS, CDR2 YYNGEE. V lost 4 bases, J lost 7 bases, and 13 bases stayed unmatched. The CDR3 protein is CASSPEAGGLSNEQFF. In DNA form, the CDR3 reads TGTGCCAGCAGCCCGGAGGCGGGAGGTCTTTCTAATGAGCAGTTCTTC.

J is TRBJ2-1 and V is TRBV6-6; possibly TRBD2 for D (7 bases). Germline CDR1 and CDR2: MNHNY and SVGAGI (reference sequence). This CDR3 is 16 amino acids long. Trimming removed 0 bases from V and 8 bases from J, with 17 bases in between. CDR3 amino acids: CASSYSGAGVGDEQFF. For the CDR3, the DNA is TGTGCCAGCAGTTACTCGGGGGCGGGAGTTGGCGATGAGCAGTTCTTC.

V and J are TRBV6-5 and TRBJ1-2, with unresolved D. The V gene's germline CDR1 is MNHEY and CDR2 SVGAGI. V dropped 1 base and J dropped 5 bases, with 8 bases sitting between them. The length of the CDR3 is 13 residues. The CDR3 spells CASSYYRQYGYTF. DNA for the CDR3: TGTGCCAGCAGTTACTATAGGCAGTATGGCTACACCTTC.

Here the CDR3 reads CASRGMGSGANVLTF. The CDR3 DNA is TGTGCCAGCAGGGGGATGGGATCTGGGGCCAACGTCCTGACTTTC. The chain carries TRBV9 and TRBJ2-6; D unresolved. V was pared by 5 bases and J by 1 base, with 10 bases between. Per germline, CDR1 SGDLS and CDR2 YYNGEE. This CDR3 has 15 amino acids. The full variable domain, completed using reference TRBV9 and TRBJ2-6, is DSGVTQTPKHLITATGQRVTLRCSPRSGDLSVYWYQQSLDQGLQFLIQYYNGEERAKGNILERFSAQQFPDLHSELNLSSLELGDSALYFCASRGMGSGANVLTFGAGSRLTVL.

The CDR3 nucleotides are TGTGCCAGCAGCTTAGGATTAGCGGGTCTACGAGCAGATACGCAGTATTTT. Its translation: CASSLGLAGLRADTQYF. The chain recombines TRBV7-2 with TRBJ2-3; 7 nucleotides line up with TRBD2. V shed 1 base, J shed 4 bases, and the junction held 11 bases outside the gene matches. From germline, CDR1 is SGHTA and CDR2 FQGNSA. This CDR3 comprises 17 residues.

The chain is built from TRBV7-6 and TRBJ2-2; D may be TRBD1 (6 bases). V was shortened by 1 base and J by 8 bases, with 17 bases between the two germline ends. The CDR3 consists of 16 residues. Germline CDR1 reads SGHVS; CDR2 reads FNYEAQ. The CDR3 sequence: CASSLGQEGEAGELFF. As DNA, the CDR3 is TGTGCCAGCAGCTTAGGACAGGAAGGCGAGGCGGGGGAGCTGTTTTTT.

The chain has TRBV28 and TRBJ2-1; the match to TRBD1 covers 7 bases. CDR3 length: 13 amino acids. Germline V gene sequence: CDR1 MDHEN, CDR2 SYDVKM. The ends lost 8 bases at V and 8 bases at J; junction bases unmatched: 9. The CDR3 coding sequence is TGTGCCAGCCGAGGGACAGATATTGATGAGCAGTTCTTC. Translated, it gives CASRGTDIDEQFF.

V is TRBV19 and J is TRBJ2-7; D unclear. The CDR3 loop spans 14 amino acids. The V gene's germline CDR1 is LNHDA and CDR2 SQIVND (reference sequence). V lost 3 bases and J lost 1, with 10 bases in between. The CDR3 nucleotides read TGTGCCAGTAGTATTACGAAGATATCCTACGAGCAGTACTTC. This gives the protein CASSITKISYEQYF. Full variable domain (remainder filled in from reference TRBV19 and TRBJ2-7): DGGITQSPKYLFRKEGQNVTLSCEQNLNHDAMYWYRQDPGQGLRLIYYSQIVNDFQKGDIAEGYSVSREKKESFPLTVTSAQKNPTAFYLCASSITKISYEQYFGPGTRLTVT.

The gene calls are TRBV4-2 and TRBJ2-3; D remains unclear. The length of the CDR3 is 13 residues. Germline assignment: CDR1 LGHNA and CDR2 YNFKEQ. V gave up 4 bases and J gave up 3 bases, with 8 bases separating them. The CDR3 nucleotides are TGTGCCAGCAGCCGTATATTGACAGATACGCAGTATTTT. Its translation is CASSRILTDTQYF.

This rearrangement joins TRBV11-2 to TRBJ2-7, with unresolved D. The CDR3 consists of 11 residues. Trimming shortened V by 4 bases and J by 7 bases, and 8 bases separated the two germline ends. Germline V CDR1 and CDR2: SGHAT, FQNNGV. The CDR3 spells CASSSQPEQYF. In DNA, the CDR3 is TGTGCCAGCAGCTCCCAACCTGAGCAGTACTTC. The whole variable domain, remainder taken from reference TRBV11-2 and TRBJ2-7, is EAGVAQSPRYKIIEKRQSVAFWCNPISGHATLYWYQQILGQGPKLLIQFQNNGVVDDSQLPKDRFSAERLKGVDSTLKIQPAKLEDSAVYLCASSSQPEQYFGPGTRLTVT.

The V gene is TRBV14, the J gene TRBJ2-3, with TRBD2 matching 11 bases. The CDR3 runs to 14 residues. After removal of 5 bases from V and 6 bases from J, the junction contained 4 bases not matched to a gene. Germline V lookup: CDR1 SGHDN, CDR2 FVKESK. The CDR3: CASSLAGGLDTQYF. The CDR3 DNA reads TGTGCCAGCAGCTTAGCGGGAGGGTTGGATACGCAGTATTTT.

This chain links TRBV19 with TRBJ1-1, with D perhaps TRBD1 (5 bases). Germline loops: CDR1 LNHDA, CDR2 SQIVND (reference sequence). With 0 bases removed from V and 3 bases from J, the gap between germline ends came to 8 bases. The CDR3 covers 14 residues. CDR3 protein: CASSIEAGDTEAFF. The CDR3 nucleotides read TGTGCCAGTAGTATAGAAGCGGGGGACACTGAAGCTTTCTTT.

The chain is built from TRBV5-1 and TRBJ1-3, with D possibly matching TRBD1 (6 bases). CDR3 length: 16 amino acids. The germline gives CDR1 SGHRS, CDR2 YFSETQ. The V and J ends lost 4 bases and 2 bases respectively, with 16 bases between them. DNA for the CDR3: TGCGCCAGCAGCCCGGTCCAACAGGGCCCTGGAAACACCATATATTTT. This translates into CASSPVQQGPGNTIYF.

The V gene is TRBV28, the J gene TRBJ1-5; the D gene is possibly TRBD1 (5 bases). Germline CDR1 MDHEN, CDR2 SYDVKM. V lost 3 bases, J lost 6 bases, and 21 bases lay in between. The CDR3 is made up of 17 amino acids. Written as DNA, the CDR3 is TGTGCCAGCAGTTTGCGATGGGCAGGGTGGTTCGTTCAGCCCCAGCATTTT. Amino acid sequence: CASSLRWAGWFVQPQHF.

The V call is TRBV4-3, the J call TRBJ2-3; the match to TRBD1 covers 7 bases. From germline, CDR1 is LGHNA and CDR2 YSLEER. Trimming cost V 3 bases and J 2 bases; bases outside gene matches: 8. This CDR3 is built from 16 residues. The chain's CDR3 is CASSHDWTGPTDTQYF. CDR3 nucleotides: TGCGCCAGCAGCCACGACTGGACAGGACCCACAGATACGCAGTATTTT.

Points on this clone: Different DNA sequences within this sample yield the same CDR3. The chain is built from TRBV9 and TRBJ2-1; D remains unclear. This CDR3 has 12 residues. V was trimmed by 4 bases and J by 5 bases, leaving 7 bases between them. Germline CDR1 SGDLS, CDR2 YYNGEE. The CDR3 sequence is CASSPPDNEQFF. The CDR3 region has the DNA TGTGCCAGCAGCCCTCCGGACAATGAGCAGTTCTTC.

The chain links TRBV27 to TRBJ2-3; 7 positions agree with TRBD2. Germline loops: CDR1 MNHEY, CDR2 SMNVEV (reference sequence). This CDR3 spans 17 amino acids. V shed 2 bases, J shed 0 bases, and the junction held 8 bases outside the gene matches. The CDR3 is CASSLAASGPSTDTQYF. In DNA form, the CDR3 reads TGTGCCAGCAGTTTAGCGGCTAGCGGCCCGAGCACAGATACGCAGTATTTT.

This clone has ten or more counts. J is TRBJ2-6 and V is TRBV28; D not resolved. Looked up from germline, CDR1 is MDHEN and CDR2 is SYDVKM. The CDR3 runs 15 residues. V lost 5 bases to trimming and J lost 0 bases, with 8 bases between them. The CDR3 reads CASSRLISGANVLTF. Here the CDR3 DNA reads TGTGCCAGCAGTAGGCTGATCTCTGGGGCCAACGTCCTGACTTTC.

This chain links TRBV19 with TRBJ1-2; D gene unclear. The V and J ends lost 6 bases and 3 bases respectively, with 14 bases between them. CDR1 is LNHDA and CDR2 is SQIVND in the germline V gene (reference sequence). This CDR3 comprises 14 residues. CDR3 in DNA: TGTGCCAGTAGCCTATTCGGGAGATACTATGGCTACACCTTC. Its translation is CASSLFGRYYGYTF.